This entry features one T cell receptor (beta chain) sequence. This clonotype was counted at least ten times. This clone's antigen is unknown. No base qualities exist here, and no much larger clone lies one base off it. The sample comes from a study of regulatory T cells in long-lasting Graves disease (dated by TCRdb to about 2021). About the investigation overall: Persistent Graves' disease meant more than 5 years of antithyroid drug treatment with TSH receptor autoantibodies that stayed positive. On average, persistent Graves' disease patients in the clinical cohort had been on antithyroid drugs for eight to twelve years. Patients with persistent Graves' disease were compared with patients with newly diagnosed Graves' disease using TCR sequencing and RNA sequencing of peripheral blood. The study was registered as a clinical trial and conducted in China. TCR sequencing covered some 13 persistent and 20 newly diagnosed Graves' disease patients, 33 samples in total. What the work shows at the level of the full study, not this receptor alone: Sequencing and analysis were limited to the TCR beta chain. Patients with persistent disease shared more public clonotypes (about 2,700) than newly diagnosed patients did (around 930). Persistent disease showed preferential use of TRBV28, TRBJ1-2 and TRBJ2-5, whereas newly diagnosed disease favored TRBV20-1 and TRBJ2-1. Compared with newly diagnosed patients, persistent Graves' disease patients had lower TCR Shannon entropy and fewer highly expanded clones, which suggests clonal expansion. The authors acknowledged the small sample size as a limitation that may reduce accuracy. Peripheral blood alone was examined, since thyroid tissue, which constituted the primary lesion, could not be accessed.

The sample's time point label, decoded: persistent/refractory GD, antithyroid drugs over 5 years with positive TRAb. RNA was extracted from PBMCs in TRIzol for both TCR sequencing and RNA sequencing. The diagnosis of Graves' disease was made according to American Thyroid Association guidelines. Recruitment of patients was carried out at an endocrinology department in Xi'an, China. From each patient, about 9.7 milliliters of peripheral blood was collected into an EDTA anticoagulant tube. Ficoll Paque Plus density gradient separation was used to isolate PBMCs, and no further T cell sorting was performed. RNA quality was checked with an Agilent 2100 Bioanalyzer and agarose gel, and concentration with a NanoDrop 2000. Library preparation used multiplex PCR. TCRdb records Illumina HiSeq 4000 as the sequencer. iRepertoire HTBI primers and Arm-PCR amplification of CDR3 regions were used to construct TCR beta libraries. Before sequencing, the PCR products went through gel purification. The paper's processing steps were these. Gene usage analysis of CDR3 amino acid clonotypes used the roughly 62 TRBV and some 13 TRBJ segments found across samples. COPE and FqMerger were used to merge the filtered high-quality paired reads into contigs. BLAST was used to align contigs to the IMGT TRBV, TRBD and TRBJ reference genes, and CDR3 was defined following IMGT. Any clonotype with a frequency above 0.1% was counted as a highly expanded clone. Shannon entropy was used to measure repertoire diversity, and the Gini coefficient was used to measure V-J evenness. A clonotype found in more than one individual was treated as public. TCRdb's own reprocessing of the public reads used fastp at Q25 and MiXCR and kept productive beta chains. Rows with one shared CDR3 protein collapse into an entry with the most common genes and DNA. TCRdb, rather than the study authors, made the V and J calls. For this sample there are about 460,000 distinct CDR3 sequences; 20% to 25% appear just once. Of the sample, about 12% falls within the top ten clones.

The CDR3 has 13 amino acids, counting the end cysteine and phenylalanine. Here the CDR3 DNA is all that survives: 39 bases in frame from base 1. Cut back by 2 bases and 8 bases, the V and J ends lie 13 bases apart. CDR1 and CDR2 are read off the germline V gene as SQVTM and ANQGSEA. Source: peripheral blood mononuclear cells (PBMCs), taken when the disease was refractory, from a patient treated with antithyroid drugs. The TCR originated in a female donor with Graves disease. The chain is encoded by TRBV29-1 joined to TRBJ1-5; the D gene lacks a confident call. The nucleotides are TGCAGCGTTGAACCTTTTGCTGGGGAGCCCCAGCATTTT. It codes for CSVEPFAGEPQHF.